Following are 10 T cell receptor beta chains from one sample sequenced in a study of response to subunit inactivated influenza vaccine. TCRdb re-called the RT-PCR reads with MiXCR, one entry per CDR3 protein. This sample yields around 320,000 distinct CDR3 sequences, of which 22% are seen a single time; 10% to 13% belongs to the top ten. Sequenced here: PBMCs from blood, sampled about 20 months after vaccination. These receptors came from a man in his fifties or sixties who received an inactivated influenza vaccine.

The chain joins TRBV29-1 to TRBJ2-7; D may correspond to TRBD1 or TRBD2 (6 bases each). Germline V gene sequence: CDR1 SQVTM, CDR2 ANQGSEA. The CDR3 has 17 residues. Deletions cut 4 bases from V and 1 base from J, with 23 bases between. CDR3 loop: CSVAIRSGALLSYEQYF. The CDR3 nucleotides read TGCAGCGTTGCTATTCGGTCGGGGGCCCTTCTATCCTACGAGCAGTACTTC.

This clonotype was seen only a few times. This chain joins TRBV5-1 and TRBJ1-6; TRBD1 matches 7 bases. V shed 4 bases and J 10 bases; nucleotides not matched to a gene: 11. This CDR3 has 15 residues. Germline lookup yields CDR1 SGHRS and CDR2 YFSETQ. The DNA of the CDR3 is TGCGCCAGCAGCCGAGGGCCCAGGGGGGAGTCACCCCTCCACTTT. It translates to CASSRGPRGESPLHF.

This clonotype has just a few counts. The chain joins TRBV5-1 to TRBJ2-1, with unresolved D. Deletions cut 0 bases from V and 9 bases from J, with 10 bases between. CDR1 is SGHRS and CDR2 is YFSETQ in the germline V gene. The CDR3 runs 13 residues. This chain's CDR3 is CASSLEVDIEQFF. Written as DNA, the CDR3 is TGCGCCAGCAGCTTGGAGGTTGACATTGAGCAGTTCTTC.

This clonotype has just one count. The chain links TRBV20-1 to TRBJ2-7; TRBD1 is a possible D gene (6 bases). V lost 6 bases and J 0 bases, leaving 15 bases between the germline ends. This CDR3 has 14 residues. Germline V lookup: CDR1 DFQATT, CDR2 SNEGSKA (reference sequence). Here the CDR3 reads CSAPGQSSSYEQYF. The CDR3 DNA sequence: TGCAGTGCACCCGGACAGTCCAGCTCCTACGAGCAGTACTTC.

This clonotype was recorded many times. One junction end disagrees with the germline gene, perhaps due to a read error. This chain uses TRBV5-1 with TRBJ2-1; TRBD2 aligns across 7 bases. This CDR3 is 15 amino acids long. Germline lookup yields CDR1 SGHRS and CDR2 YFSETQ. This chain's CDR3 is CASSLGGSSYNEQFF. The CDR3 region has the DNA TGTGCCAGCAGCTTAGGCGGGAGCTCCTACAATGAGCAGTTCTTC.

The V and J genes are TRBV12-3 or TRBV12-4 and TRBJ2-7; 7 positions agree with TRBD1. This CDR3 contains 15 residues. V gave up 0 bases and J gave up 2 bases; unmatched junction bases: 4. CDR3 bases: TGTGCCAGCAGTTTAGCGCTGGGACAGACCTACGAGCAGTACTTC. Protein: CASSLALGQTYEQYF.

Only a few counts were recorded for this clonotype. The V and J genes are TRBV7-8 and TRBJ1-1, with D tentatively TRBD1 (6 bases). The CDR3 totals 13 residues. Trimming left V 5 bases short and J 11 bases short, with 18 bases between. Germline V gene data show CDR1 as SGHVS and CDR2 as FQNEAQ. The CDR3: CASSAPGGAWAFF. The CDR3 nucleotides read TGTGCCAGCAGCGCCCCCGGGGGGGCGTGGGCTTTCTTT.

This clonotype was recorded a few times. The chain combines TRBV5-1 with TRBJ1-1; 7 positions match TRBD1. Unmatched junction bases numbered 7, after V lost 4 bases and J lost 4 bases. From germline, CDR1 is SGHRS and CDR2 YFSETQ. The CDR3 length is 14 residues. The CDR3 is CASSMGQTSTEAFF. The CDR3 DNA reads as TGCGCCAGCAGCATGGGACAGACTTCCACTGAAGCTTTCTTT.

This clonotype was counted a few times. The chain employs TRBV6-1 and TRBJ1-1; D is unresolved. The CDR3 spans 14 residues. V dropped 2 bases and J dropped 1 base, with 8 bases sitting between them. The germline V gene has CDR1 MNHNS and CDR2 SASEGT. CDR3 amino acids: CASSEPSRNTEAFF. The CDR3 nucleotides are TGTGCCAGCAGTGAACCAAGCAGGAACACTGAAGCTTTCTTT.

The chain carries TRBV18 and TRBJ2-1; 11 nucleotides align to TRBD2. The germline CDR1 and CDR2 sequences are KGHSH and LQKENI. V lost 5 bases to trimming and J lost 3 bases; unmatched junction nucleotides: 9. This CDR3 is built from 17 residues. CDR3 in DNA: TGTGCCAGCTCATCACTGACTAGCGGGGACCGCTACAATGAGCAGTTCTTC. Protein sequence: CASSSLTSGDRYNEQFF.